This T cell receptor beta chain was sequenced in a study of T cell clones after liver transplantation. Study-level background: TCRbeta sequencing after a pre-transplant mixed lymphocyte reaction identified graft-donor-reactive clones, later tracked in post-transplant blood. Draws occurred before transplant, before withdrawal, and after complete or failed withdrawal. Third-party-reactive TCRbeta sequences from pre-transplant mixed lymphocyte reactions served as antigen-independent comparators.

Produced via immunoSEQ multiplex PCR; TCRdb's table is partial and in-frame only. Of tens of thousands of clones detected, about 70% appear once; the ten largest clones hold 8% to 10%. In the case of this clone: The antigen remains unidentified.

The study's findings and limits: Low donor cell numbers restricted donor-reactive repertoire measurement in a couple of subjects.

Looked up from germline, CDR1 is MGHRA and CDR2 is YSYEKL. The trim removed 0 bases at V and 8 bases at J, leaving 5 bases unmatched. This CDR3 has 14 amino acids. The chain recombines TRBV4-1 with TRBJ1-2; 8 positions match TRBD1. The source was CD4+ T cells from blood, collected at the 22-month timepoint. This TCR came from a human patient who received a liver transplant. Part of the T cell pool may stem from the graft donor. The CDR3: CASSQEDRVGGYTF. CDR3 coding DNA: TGCGCCAGCAGCCAAGAGGACAGGGTTGGCGGCTACACCTTC.